This TCR beta chain appears in the sequencing data of a study of T cell responses to AZD1222 COVID-19 vaccine. Profiled with immunoSEQ multiplex PCR; TCRdb holds only in-frame clones, not every one. This table has fewer than 200,000 clones, 70% to 90% appearing once. Study outcomes and limitations: A rise in Spike-specific TCR breadth and depth followed two AZD1222 doses. Across spike, vaccine-associated CD4 TCRs were found, dominant at 160-218 and 743-854. Clonal diversity was possibly underestimated; the donors were predominantly white British and more often female.

Points on this clone: Antigen specificity is unknown.

Germline V gene data show CDR1 as SGHAT and CDR2 as FQDESV (reference sequence). The V end was cut by 3 bases, the J end by 2 bases, with 11 bases between. The CDR3 consists of 14 residues. This sequence originates from an adult who received the AZD1222 COVID-19 vaccine. The source material was peripheral blood, sampled 28 days after the second AZD1222 dose. The chain carries TRBV11-1 and TRBJ2-7; D tentatively reads TRBD1 or TRBD2 (5 bases each). The CDR3 sequence is CASSLQGDPYEQYF. CDR3 DNA sequence: TGTGCCAGCAGCTTGCAAGGGGACCCCTACGAGCAGTACTTC.